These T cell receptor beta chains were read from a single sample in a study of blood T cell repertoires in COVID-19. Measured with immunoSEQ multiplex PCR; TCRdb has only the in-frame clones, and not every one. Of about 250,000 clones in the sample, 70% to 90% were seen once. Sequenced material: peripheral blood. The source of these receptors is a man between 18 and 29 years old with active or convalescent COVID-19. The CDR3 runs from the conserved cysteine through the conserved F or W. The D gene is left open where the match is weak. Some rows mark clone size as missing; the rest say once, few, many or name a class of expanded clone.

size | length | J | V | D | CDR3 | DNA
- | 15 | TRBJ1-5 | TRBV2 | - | CASSALTGTEQPQHF | TGTGCCAGCAGCGCCTTAACAGGGACGGAACAGCCCCAGCATTTT
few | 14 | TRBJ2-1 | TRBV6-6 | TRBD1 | CASRQTGGGHEQFF | TGTGCCAGCAGGCAGACAGGGGGTGGGCATGAGCAGTTCTTC
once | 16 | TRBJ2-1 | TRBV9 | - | CASSVASHSTYNEQFF | TGTGCCAGCAGCGTAGCTTCCCACAGCACCTACAATGAGCAGTTCTTC
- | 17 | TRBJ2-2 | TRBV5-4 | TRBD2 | CASSPPGLAGDTGELFF | TGTGCCAGCAGCCCCCCTGGCCTAGCGGGAGACACCGGGGAGCTGTTTTTT
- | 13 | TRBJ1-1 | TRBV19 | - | CASSDSGNTEAFF | TGTGCCAGTAGCGACAGTGGGAACACTGAAGCTTTCTTT
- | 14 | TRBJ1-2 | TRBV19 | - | CASRVPDRSYGYTF | TGTGCCAGTAGGGTCCCGGACAGAAGCTATGGCTACACCTTC
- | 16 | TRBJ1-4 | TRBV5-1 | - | CASRSGGYATNEKLFF | TGCGCCAGCAGATCGGGGGGCTACGCAACTAATGAAAAACTGTTTTTT
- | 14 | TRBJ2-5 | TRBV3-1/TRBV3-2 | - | CASSPTWSGETQYF | TGTGCCAGCAGCCCTACATGGAGCGGAGAGACCCAGTACTTC
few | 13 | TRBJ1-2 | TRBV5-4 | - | CASSSSDNYGYTF | TGTGCCAGCAGCTCCTCAGATAACTATGGCTACACCTTC
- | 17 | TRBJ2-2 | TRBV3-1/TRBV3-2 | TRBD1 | CASRPDRGGLDTGELFF | TGTGCCAGCAGACCGGACAGGGGGGGTTTAGACACCGGGGAGCTGTTTTTT
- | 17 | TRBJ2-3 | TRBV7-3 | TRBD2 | CASSLGLAGGGTDTQYF | TGTGCCAGCAGCTTGGGACTAGCGGGAGGTGGTACAGATACGCAGTATTTT
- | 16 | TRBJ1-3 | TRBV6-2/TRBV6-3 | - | CASSQRSGATRNTIYF | TGTGCCAGCAGTCAGAGGTCTGGGGCGACACGCAACACCATATATTTT
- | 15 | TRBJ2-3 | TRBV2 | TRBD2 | CASRLRGASTDTQYF | TGTGCCAGCCGCTTGCGGGGGGCGAGCACAGATACGCAGTATTTT
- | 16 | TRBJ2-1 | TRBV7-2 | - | CASSLANRVAYNEQFF | TGTGCCAGCAGCTTAGCGAACAGGGTGGCTTACAATGAGCAGTTCTTC
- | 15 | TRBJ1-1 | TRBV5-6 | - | CASSPLTEPNTEAFF | TGTGCCAGCAGTCCGCTGACAGAGCCGAACACTGAAGCTTTCTTT
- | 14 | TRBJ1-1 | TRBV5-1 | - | CASALGGVGTEAFF | TGCGCCAGCGCTCTTGGGGGGGTCGGCACTGAAGCTTTCTTT
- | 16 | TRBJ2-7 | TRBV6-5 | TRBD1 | CASSYSTGETVYEQYF | TGTGCCAGCAGTTACTCTACAGGGGAAACAGTGTACGAGCAGTACTTC